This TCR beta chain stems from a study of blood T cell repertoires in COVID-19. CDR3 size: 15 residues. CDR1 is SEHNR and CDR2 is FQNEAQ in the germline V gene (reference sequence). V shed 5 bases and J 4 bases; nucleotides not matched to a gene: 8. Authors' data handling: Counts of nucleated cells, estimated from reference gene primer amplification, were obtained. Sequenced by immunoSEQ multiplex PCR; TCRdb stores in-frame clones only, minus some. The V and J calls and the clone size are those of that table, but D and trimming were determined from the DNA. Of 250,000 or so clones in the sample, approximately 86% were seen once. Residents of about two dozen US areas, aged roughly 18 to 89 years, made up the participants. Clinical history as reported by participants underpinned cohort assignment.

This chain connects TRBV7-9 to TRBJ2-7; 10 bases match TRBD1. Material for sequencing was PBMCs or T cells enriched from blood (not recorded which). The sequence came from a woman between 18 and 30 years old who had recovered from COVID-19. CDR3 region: CASSMGQGWVYEQYF. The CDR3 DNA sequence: TGTGCCAGCAGCATGGGACAGGGGTGGGTATACGAGCAGTACTTC.